These 11 T cell receptor beta chains share one sample of origin, sequenced in a study of T cells in Graves' hyperthyroidism and ophthalmopathy. RNA transcripts provided the source from which TCR beta CDR3 regions were amplified. HTBI primers were employed in a first-round RT-PCR of the TCR CDR3. TCRdb processed the multiplex PCR reads anew with MiXCR; each CDR3 protein has one entry. The table shows 730,000 or so distinct CDR3 sequences, with over 15% occurring only once. The sequenced material came from blood. These receptors were obtained from a woman aged 45-59 years with Graves' hyperthyroidism that later progressed to Graves' ophthalmopathy.

This clonotype was seen a handful of times. The chain links TRBV11-3 to TRBJ2-2; D is unclear. V was clipped by 6 bases and J by 0 bases, with 8 bases between them. Germline-derived CDR1 and CDR2 are SGHNT and YENEEA. This CDR3 contains 14 residues. The DNA for the CDR3 is TGTGCCAGCAGATTGGACCCGAACACCGGGGAGCTGTTTTTT. This codes for CASRLDPNTGELFF. The whole variable domain, filled in from reference TRBV11-3 and TRBJ2-2, reads EAGVVQSPRYKIIEKKQPVAFWCNPISGHNTLYWYLQNLGQGPELLIRYENEEAVDDSQLPKDRFSAERLKGVDSTLKIQPAELGDSAVYLCASRLDPNTGELFFGEGSRLTVL.

About this clonotype itself: This may stem from a read error, because a much larger clone lies one nucleotide away. This chain joins TRBV7-9 and TRBJ2-1; D gene uncertain. Germline CDR1 is SEHNR and CDR2 is FQNEAQ (reference sequence). The CDR3 loop spans 14 amino acids. V lost 6 bases and J 4 bases, leaving 13 bases between the germline ends. The CDR3 here is CASRTDGTYNEQFF. The DNA for the CDR3 is TGTGCCAGCAGAACGGACGGAACTTACAATGAGCAGTTCTTC.

Notes on this clonotype: Compared with germline, one end of the junction differs, possibly owing to a read error. The chain employs TRBV11-2 and TRBJ1-6; D call uncertain. Germline values: CDR1 SGHAT, CDR2 FQNNGV. CDR3 size: 15 residues. In DNA, the CDR3 is TGCGCCAGCAGCCAAGATGTCAGGATGTATTCACCCCTCCACTTT. Its translation: CASSQDVRMYSPLHF.

This clonotype was counted at least ten times. This chain uses TRBV2 with TRBJ1-6; D perhaps matches TRBD1 (6 bases). Germline lookup yields CDR1 SNHLY and CDR2 FYNNEI. The CDR3 spans 14 residues. The V end lost 7 bases, the J end lost 9 bases, and 16 bases lay between the germline ends. CDR3 in amino acids: CASNLQGRRSPLHF. The CDR3 bases are TGTGCCAGCAATCTACAGGGTCGTCGTTCACCCCTCCACTTT.

In regard to this clonotype: A read error may explain this, as a much larger clone is one base away. The chain joins TRBV5-1 to TRBJ1-1; 8 bases are a match to TRBD1. Germline loops: CDR1 SGHRS, CDR2 YFSETQ. V lost 3 bases and J lost 1; bases outside the gene matches: 8. This CDR3 comprises 16 residues. The CDR3 DNA reads TGCGCCAGCAGCTCACCGAGACAGGGGTCGAACACTGAAGCTTTCTTT. Translation: CASSSPRQGSNTEAFF.

Ten or more counts support this clonotype. The chain has TRBV12-3 or TRBV12-4 and TRBJ1-1; D might be TRBD1 (5 bases). The germline V and J ends were trimmed by 5 bases and 0 bases, with 19 bases remaining between them. This CDR3 spans 17 amino acids. CDR3 amino acids: CASSPTSWTRMNTEAFF. CDR3 bases: TGTGCCAGCAGTCCTACTTCCTGGACACGTATGAACACTGAAGCTTTCTTT.

This clonotype has only a few counts. Here the CDR3 DNA reads TGTGCCAGCAGCCCTCGACTAGCGGGGGGCGATGAGCAGTTCTTC. Amino acid sequence: CASSPRLAGGDEQFF. V gene TRBV7-8 combines with J gene TRBJ2-1; the match to TRBD2 covers 13 bases. The V gene end was trimmed by 5 bases and the J gene end by 8 bases; junction bases not matched to a gene: 6. This CDR3 contains 15 residues. The germline CDR1 and CDR2 sequences are SGHVS and FQNEAQ.

The genes are TRBV7-9 and TRBJ2-3, with TRBD1 identical over 10 bases. The CDR3 runs 17 residues. Per germline, CDR1 SEHNR and CDR2 FQNEAQ (reference sequence). The trim removed 3 bases at V and 3 bases at J, leaving 9 bases unmatched. CDR3 nucleotides: TGTGCCAGCAGCTTCGGCCATGGGGGACAGGGGACAGATACGCAGTATTTT. It encodes CASSFGHGGQGTDTQYF. Complete variable domain (other parts from reference TRBV7-9 and TRBJ2-3): DTGVSQNPRHKITKRGQNVTFRCDPISEHNRLYWYRQTLGQGPEFLTYFQNEAQLEKSRLLSDRFSAERPKGSFSTLEIQRTEQGDSAMYLCASSFGHGGQGTDTQYFGPGTRLTVL.

This clonotype was seen more than once but under ten times. The chain recombines TRBV6-1 with TRBJ2-3; either TRBD1 or TRBD2 may fit D (5 bases each). Germline CDR1 reads MNHNS; CDR2 reads SASEGT. Trimming removed 3 bases from V and 1 base from J, with 17 bases in between. This CDR3 has 17 amino acids. The CDR3 DNA is TGTGCCAGCAGTGATTTGTCTGCCGGGACCCGCACAGATACGCAGTATTTT. It specifies CASSDLSAGTRTDTQYF.

This clonotype was seen only a few times. The chain couples TRBV27 to TRBJ2-7; TRBD1 is a possible D gene (6 bases). V lost 11 bases to trimming and J lost 0 bases, with 14 bases between them. CDR1 and CDR2 (germline): MNHEY, SMNVEV (reference sequence). This CDR3 has 13 residues. The CDR3 region has the DNA TGTGCCGCAGGGACATTGGACTCCTACGAGCAGTACTTC. It yields the protein CAAGTLDSYEQYF.

This clonotype appeared many times. The chain links TRBV11-2 to TRBJ2-3; TRBD2 might be the D (5 bases). V lost 2 bases, J lost 1 base, and 13 bases lay in between. Germline V CDR1 and CDR2: SGHAT, FQNNGV. CDR3 size: 16 residues. The chain's CDR3 is CASSLRLASRTDTQYF. CDR3 in DNA: TGTGCCAGCAGCTTAAGGTTAGCTAGCCGCACAGATACGCAGTATTTT.